Presented here are 20 T cell receptor beta chains from one specimen sequenced in a study of T cells expressing NK-cell markers. TCRdb reprocessed the 5' RACE reads and stores each CDR3 protein as one record, lacking DNA. The sample's table shows about 370,000 distinct CDR3 sequences. Sequencing was performed on blood T cells: a sorted CD56 or NKG2C T cell subset, CD4+ or CD8+ T cells, or bulk PBMC T cells (not recorded which). The receptors come from a woman aged 50 to 65 in good health.

This chain links TRBV27 with TRBJ1-4; TCRdb's D call, TRBD1, is unchecked because there is no DNA. CDR1 is MNHEY, CDR2 SMNVEV, per germline (reference sequence). The CDR3 totals 14 residues. CDR3 sequence reads: CASSTTGRNEKLFF.

The V gene is TRBV11-2, the J gene TRBJ2-2; TCRdb's D call, TRBD2, is unchecked because there is no DNA. Per the germline V gene, CDR1 is SGHAT and CDR2 is FQNNGV. The CDR3 consists of 14 residues. This chain's CDR3 is CASRIRRGVGELFF.

This chain uses TRBV6-4 with TRBJ1-1. This CDR3 comprises 14 residues. CDR1 is MRHNA, CDR2 SNTAGT, per germline. The CDR3 is CASSDSTENTEAFF.

The chain carries TRBV11-2 and TRBJ2-1; there is no DNA to check the TCRdb D call of TRBD2. The CDR3 consists of 16 residues. In germline, CDR1 is SGHAT, CDR2 FQNNGV. The CDR3 loop is CASSQISSGRNNEQFF.

V and J are TRBV28 and TRBJ2-7; as DNA is missing, the TRBD1 call by TCRdb cannot be tested. CDR1 is MDHEN, CDR2 SYDVKM, per germline. CDR3 size: 16 residues. The CDR3: CASSLPWDRGLYEQYF. Looking up the rest from reference TRBV28 and TRBJ2-7 gives the full variable domain: DVKVTQSSRYLVKRTGEKVFLECVQDMDHENMFWYRQDPGLGLRLIYFSYDVKMKEKGDIPEGYSVSREKKERFSLILESASTNQTSMYLCASSLPWDRGLYEQYFGPGTRLTVT.

V and J are TRBV5-1 and TRBJ2-7; TCRdb selects TRBD1, and the lack of DNA leaves this call unchecked. The germline V gene has CDR1 SGHRS and CDR2 YFSETQ. The CDR3 contains 14 residues. This chain's CDR3 is CASSFSLTAYEQYF.

V and J are TRBV5-1 and TRBJ1-6; as DNA is missing, the TRBD1 call by TCRdb cannot be tested. CDR1 is SGHRS and CDR2 is YFSETQ in the germline V gene. CDR3 length: 15 amino acids. This chain's CDR3 is CASSAGQGANSPLHF.

The genes are TRBV6-6 and TRBJ2-7. The CDR3 loop spans 13 amino acids. Per the germline V gene, CDR1 is MNHNY and CDR2 is SVGAGI (reference sequence). CDR3 residues: CASSYTNFYEQYF.

The gene calls are TRBV4-1 and TRBJ1-4; TCRdb gives TRBD1 as the D gene, but with no DNA this cannot be confirmed. The CDR3 runs to 15 residues. Germline CDR1 is MGHRA and CDR2 is YSYEKL. CDR3 residues: CASRHTGASNEKLFF.

This chain links TRBV5-1 with TRBJ2-7; TCRdb outputs TRBD2, but without DNA this stays unchecked. Per the germline V gene, CDR1 is SGHRS and CDR2 is YFSETQ. This CDR3 is built from 18 residues. The chain's CDR3 is CASSWGRGFERASYEQYF. Combining the CDR3 with reference TRBV5-1 and TRBJ2-7 gives the whole variable domain KAGVTQTPRYLIKTRGQQVTLSCSPISGHRSVSWYQQTPGQGLQFLFEYFSETQRNKGNFPGRFSGRQFSNSRSEMNVSTLELGDSALYLCASSWGRGFERASYEQYFGPGTRLTVT.

The chain employs TRBV7-9 and TRBJ2-7; without DNA, the TCRdb call of TRBD1 cannot be checked. CDR1 and CDR2 from the germline V gene are SEHNR and FQNEAQ (reference sequence). This CDR3 has 15 amino acids. The CDR3 protein is CASSPTGIHRYEQYF.

This chain links TRBV6-5 with TRBJ2-7; the D call of TRBD2 rests on TCRdb alone, since no DNA is present to check it. In germline, CDR1 is MNHEY, CDR2 SVGAGI. The CDR3 extends over 14 amino acids. The CDR3 here is CASSRRDYGHEQYF.

This chain links TRBV5-1 with TRBJ1-1. The CDR3 length is 13 residues. Germline lookup yields CDR1 SGHRS and CDR2 YFSETQ. The CDR3 protein is CASSFVEMAEAFF.

This sequence joins TRBV5-1 and TRBJ1-6. CDR3 length: 14 residues. Germline CDR1 and CDR2: SGHRS and YFSETQ. CDR3 sequence: CASSFGTQTSPLHF.

The chain recombines TRBV3-1 with TRBJ1-2. From germline, CDR1 is LGHDT and CDR2 YNNKEL (reference sequence). The CDR3 has 14 amino acids. This chain's CDR3 is CASSQDLFNSGYTF.

The CDR3 reads CSAGSAQPQHF. The chain links TRBV20-1 to TRBJ1-5. Germline lookup yields CDR1 DFQATT and CDR2 SNEGSKA (reference sequence). CDR3 length: 11 amino acids.

This chain connects TRBV5-1 to TRBJ2-7. Germline CDR1 reads SGHRS; CDR2 reads YFSETQ. The CDR3 consists of 12 residues. The CDR3 loop reads CASSSTAPEQYF.

J is TRBJ2-3 and V is TRBV20-1; TCRdb's D gene call, TRBD1, goes unchecked for lack of DNA. Germline assignment: CDR1 DFQATT and CDR2 SNEGSKA (reference sequence). The CDR3 covers 16 residues. The CDR3 reads CSASDPGQGSTDTQYF.

V gene TRBV6-2 or TRBV6-3 combines with J gene TRBJ2-5; without DNA, the TCRdb call of TRBD1 cannot be checked. This CDR3 has 17 amino acids. Germline V gene data show CDR1 as MNHEY and CDR2 as SVGEGT. CDR3 protein: CASSYPPNWAGQETQYF.

This chain joins TRBV7-3 and TRBJ2-2; TCRdb proposes TRBD1, but this gene call is untestable without DNA. The CDR3 is 16 amino acids. Germline assignment: CDR1 SGHTA and CDR2 FQGTGA. CDR3 region: CASSTSAGSRTGELFF.